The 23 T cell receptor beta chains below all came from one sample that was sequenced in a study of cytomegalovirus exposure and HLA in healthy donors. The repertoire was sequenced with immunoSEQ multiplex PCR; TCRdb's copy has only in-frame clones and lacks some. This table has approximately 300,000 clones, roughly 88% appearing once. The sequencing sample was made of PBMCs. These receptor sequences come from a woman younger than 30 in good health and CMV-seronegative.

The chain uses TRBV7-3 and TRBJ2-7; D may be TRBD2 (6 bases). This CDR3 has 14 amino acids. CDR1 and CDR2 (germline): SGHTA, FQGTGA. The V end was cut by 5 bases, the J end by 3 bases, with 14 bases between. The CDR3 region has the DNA TGTGCCAGCAGCCCGGGGGAGCAGTACTACGAGCAGTACTTC. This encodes CASSPGEQYYEQYF. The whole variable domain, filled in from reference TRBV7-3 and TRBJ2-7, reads GAGVSQTPSNKVTEKGKYVELRCDPISGHTALYWYRQSLGQGPEFLIYFQGTGAADDSGLPNDRFFAVRPEGSVSTLKIQRTERGDSAVYLCASSPGEQYYEQYFGPGTRLTVT.

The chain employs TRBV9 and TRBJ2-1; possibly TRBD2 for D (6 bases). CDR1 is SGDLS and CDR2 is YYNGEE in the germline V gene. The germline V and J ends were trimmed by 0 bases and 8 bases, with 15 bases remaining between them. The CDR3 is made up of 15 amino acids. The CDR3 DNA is TGTGCCAGCAGCGTAGAGCGGGTCTTTAGTGATGAGCAGTTCTTC. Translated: CASSVERVFSDEQFF.

CDR3 nucleotide sequence: TGTGCCACCAGGGGTACACAGAAAACTAGCACAGATACGCAGTATTTT. It translates to CATRGTQKTSTDTQYF. The J gene is TRBJ2-3, the V gene TRBV15; D gene unclear. The germline V gene has CDR1 LNHNV and CDR2 YYDKDF (reference sequence). CDR3 size: 16 residues. Trimming pared 6 bases from V and 0 bases from J, leaving 16 bases between.

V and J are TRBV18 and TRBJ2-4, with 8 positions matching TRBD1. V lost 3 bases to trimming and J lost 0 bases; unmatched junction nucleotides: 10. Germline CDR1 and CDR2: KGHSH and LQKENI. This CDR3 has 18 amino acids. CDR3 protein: CASSPWGQELLAKNIQYF. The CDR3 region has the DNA TGTGCCAGCTCACCTTGGGGACAGGAACTCTTAGCCAAAAACATTCAGTACTTC.

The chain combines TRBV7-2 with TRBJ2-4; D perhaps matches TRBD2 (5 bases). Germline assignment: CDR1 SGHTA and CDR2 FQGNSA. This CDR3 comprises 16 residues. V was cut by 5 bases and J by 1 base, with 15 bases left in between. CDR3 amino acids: CASSTTGFTAKNIQYF. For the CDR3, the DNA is TGTGCCAGCAGCACGACGGGGTTTACCGCCAAAAACATTCAGTACTTC.

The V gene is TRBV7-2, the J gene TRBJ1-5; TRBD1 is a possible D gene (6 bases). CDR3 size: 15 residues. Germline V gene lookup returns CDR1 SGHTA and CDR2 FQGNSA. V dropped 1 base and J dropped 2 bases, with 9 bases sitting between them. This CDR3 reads CASSLGDIRNQPQHF. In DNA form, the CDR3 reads TGTGCCAGCAGCTTAGGGGACATACGCAATCAGCCCCAGCATTTT.

This CDR3 reads CASSPPRRGLDNEQFF. The DNA of the CDR3 is TGTGCCAGCTCACCACCTCGTAGGGGGCTCGACAATGAGCAGTTCTTC. The chain uses TRBV18 and TRBJ2-1; 7 bases are shared with TRBD1. The CDR3 is 16 amino acids. CDR1 and CDR2 (germline): KGHSH, LQKENI. V lost 0 bases, J lost 5 bases, and 7 bases stayed unmatched.

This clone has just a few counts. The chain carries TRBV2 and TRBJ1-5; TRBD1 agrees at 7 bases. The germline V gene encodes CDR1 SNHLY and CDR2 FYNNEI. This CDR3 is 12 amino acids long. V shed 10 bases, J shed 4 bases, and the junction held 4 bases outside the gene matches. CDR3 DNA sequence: TGTGCCACCTCGACAGGGAATCAGCCCCAGCATTTT. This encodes CATSTGNQPQHF.

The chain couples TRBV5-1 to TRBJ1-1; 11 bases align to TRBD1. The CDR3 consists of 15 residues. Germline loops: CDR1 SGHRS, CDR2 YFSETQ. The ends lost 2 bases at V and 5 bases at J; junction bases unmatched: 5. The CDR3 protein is CASSLSGTGGTEAFF. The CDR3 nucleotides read TGCGCCAGCAGCTTATCCGGGACAGGGGGGACTGAAGCTTTCTTT.

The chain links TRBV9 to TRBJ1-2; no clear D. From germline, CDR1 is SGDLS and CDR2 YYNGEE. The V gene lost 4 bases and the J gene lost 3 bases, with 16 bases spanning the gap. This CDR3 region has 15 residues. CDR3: CASSPRTEPDYGYTF. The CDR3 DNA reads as TGTGCCAGCAGCCCCCGAACGGAGCCGGACTATGGCTACACCTTC.

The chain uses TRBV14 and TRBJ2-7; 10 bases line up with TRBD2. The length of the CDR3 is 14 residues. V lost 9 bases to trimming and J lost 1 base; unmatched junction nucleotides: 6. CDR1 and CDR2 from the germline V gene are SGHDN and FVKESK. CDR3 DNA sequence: TGTGCCAGTCGTTCAGCGGGAGGGTCCTACGAGCAGTACTTC. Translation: CASRSAGGSYEQYF.

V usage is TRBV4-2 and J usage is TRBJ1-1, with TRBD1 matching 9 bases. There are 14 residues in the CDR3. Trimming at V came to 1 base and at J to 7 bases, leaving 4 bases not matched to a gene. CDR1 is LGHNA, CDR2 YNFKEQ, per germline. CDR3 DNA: TGTGCCAGCAGCCAAGCAGGACAGGGGAGTGAAGCTTTCTTT. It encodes CASSQAGQGSEAFF.

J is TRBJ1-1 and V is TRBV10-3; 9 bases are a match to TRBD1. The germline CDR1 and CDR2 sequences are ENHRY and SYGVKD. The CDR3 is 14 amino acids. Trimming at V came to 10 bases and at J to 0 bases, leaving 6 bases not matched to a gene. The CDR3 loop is CATGTGYLNTEAFF. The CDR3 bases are TGTGCCACGGGGACAGGGTATTTGAACACTGAAGCTTTCTTT.

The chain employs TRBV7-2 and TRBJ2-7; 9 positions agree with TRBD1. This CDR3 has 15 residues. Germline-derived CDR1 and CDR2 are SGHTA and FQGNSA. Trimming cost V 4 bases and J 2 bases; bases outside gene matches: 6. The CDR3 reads CASSSLTGGTYEQYF. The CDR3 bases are TGTGCCAGCAGCTCCCTGACAGGGGGGACCTACGAGCAGTACTTC.

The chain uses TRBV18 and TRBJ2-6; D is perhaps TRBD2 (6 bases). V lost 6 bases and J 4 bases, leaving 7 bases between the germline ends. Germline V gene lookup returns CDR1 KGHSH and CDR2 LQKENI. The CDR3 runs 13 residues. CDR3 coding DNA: TGTGCCAGCTCTGCGGGGGGGGCCAACGTCCTGACTTTC. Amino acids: CASSAGGANVLTF.

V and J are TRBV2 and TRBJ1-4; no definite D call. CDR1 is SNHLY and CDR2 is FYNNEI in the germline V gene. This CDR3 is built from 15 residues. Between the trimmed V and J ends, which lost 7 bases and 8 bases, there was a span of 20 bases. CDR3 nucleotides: TGTGCCAGCACCCCCGAGTCGGGGTTATACGAAAAACTGTTTTTT. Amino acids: CASTPESGLYEKLFF.

The CDR3 nucleotides are TGTGCCTGGAGTCCGACTAGTGGGGCTTACGACGAGCAGTACTTC. The encoded protein is CAWSPTSGAYDEQYF. The chain recombines TRBV30 with TRBJ2-7; D is perhaps TRBD2 (6 bases). Per the germline V gene, CDR1 is GTSNPN and CDR2 is SVGIG (reference sequence). The CDR3 is made up of 15 amino acids. V dropped 2 bases and J dropped 5 bases, with 19 bases sitting between them.

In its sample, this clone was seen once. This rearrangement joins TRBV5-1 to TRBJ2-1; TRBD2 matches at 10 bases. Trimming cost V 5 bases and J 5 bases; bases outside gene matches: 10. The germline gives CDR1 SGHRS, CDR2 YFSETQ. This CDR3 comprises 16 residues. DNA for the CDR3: TGCGCCAGCAGTCAAACCCTAGCGGGAGTCCACAATGAGCAGTTCTTC. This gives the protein CASSQTLAGVHNEQFF.

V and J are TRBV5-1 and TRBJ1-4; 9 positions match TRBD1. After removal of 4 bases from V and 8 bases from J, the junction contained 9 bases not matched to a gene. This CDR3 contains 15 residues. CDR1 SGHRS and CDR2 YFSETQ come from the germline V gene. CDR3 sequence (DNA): TGCGCCAGCAGCAGGGGACAGGGAGGAAGAGAAAAACTGTTTTTT. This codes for CASSRGQGGREKLFF. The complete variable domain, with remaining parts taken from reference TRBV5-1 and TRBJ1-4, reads KAGVTQTPRYLIKTRGQQVTLSCSPISGHRSVSWYQQTPGQGLQFLFEYFSETQRNKGNFPGRFSGRQFSNSRSEMNVSTLELGDSALYLCASSRGQGGREKLFFGSGTQLSVL.

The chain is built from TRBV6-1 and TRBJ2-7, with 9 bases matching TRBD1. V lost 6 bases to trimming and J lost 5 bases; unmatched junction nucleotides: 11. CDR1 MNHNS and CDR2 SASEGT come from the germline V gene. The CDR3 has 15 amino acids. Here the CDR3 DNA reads TGTGCCAGCAGGGATCAGACAGGGGGGAACGACGAGCAGTACTTC. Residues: CASRDQTGGNDEQYF.

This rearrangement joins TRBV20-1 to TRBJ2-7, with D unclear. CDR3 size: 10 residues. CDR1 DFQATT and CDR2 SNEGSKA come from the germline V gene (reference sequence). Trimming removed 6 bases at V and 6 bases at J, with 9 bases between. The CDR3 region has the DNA TGCAGTGCGGCGCCAGGCGAGCAGTACTTC. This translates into CSAAPGEQYF.

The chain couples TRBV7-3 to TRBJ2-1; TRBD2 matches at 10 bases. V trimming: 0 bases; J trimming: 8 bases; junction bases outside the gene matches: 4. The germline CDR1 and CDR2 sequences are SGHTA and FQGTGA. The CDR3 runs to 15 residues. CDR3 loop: CASSLTSGRADEQFF. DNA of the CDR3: TGTGCCAGCAGCTTAACGAGCGGGAGGGCCGATGAGCAGTTCTTC.

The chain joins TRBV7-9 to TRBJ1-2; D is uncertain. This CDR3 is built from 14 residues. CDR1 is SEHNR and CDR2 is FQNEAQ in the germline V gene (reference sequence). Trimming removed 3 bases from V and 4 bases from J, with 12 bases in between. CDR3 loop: CASSFGEGRYGYTF. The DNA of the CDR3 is TGTGCCAGCAGCTTCGGGGAGGGTCGCTATGGCTACACCTTC.